The entry that follows covers one T cell receptor beta chain sequence. These data come from a study of shared clonotypes between healthy human individuals. Across the whole study: Used for every donor were three CD4 naive, three CD4 memory, two CD8 naive and one CD8 memory plate.

Clones were read by immunoSEQ multiplex PCR, and TCRdb kept only the in-frame ones, dropping some. The data hold around 2.1 million clones, with roughly 91% observed a single time. Cells designated naive CD8 were CD45RO-negative and were positively selected for CCR7, with terminally differentiated effector memory CD45RA+ cells excluded. The V and J ends lost 3 bases and 0 bases respectively, with 15 bases between them. CDR3 length: 16 amino acids. Germline assignment: CDR1 KGHSH and CDR2 LQKENI. Input material: naive CD8+ T cells from PBMCs. This rearrangement joins TRBV18 to TRBJ2-7, with D possibly being TRBD2 (6 bases). The sequence came from a young man in good health. Some clones in this sample may be carry-over from other donors' samples. CDR3 residues: CASSPMEGHHSYEQYF. DNA of the CDR3: TGTGCCAGCTCACCGATGGAGGGCCACCACTCCTACGAGCAGTACTTC.